Presented here are 24 T cell receptor beta chains from one specimen sequenced in a study of T cell responses to AZD1222 COVID-19 vaccine. Sequenced by immunoSEQ multiplex PCR; TCRdb stores in-frame clones only, minus some. The sample holds approximately 140,000 clones; roughly 88% are singletons and the top ten take 1.5% to 2%. The material sequenced was peripheral blood, taken 28 days after the second AZD1222 dose. The receptors stem from an adult who received the AZD1222 COVID-19 vaccine.

This rearrangement joins TRBV5-1 to TRBJ2-1, with D perhaps matching TRBD2 (7 bases). V was trimmed by 0 bases and J by 4 bases, leaving 17 bases between them. The CDR3 contains 17 residues. Looked up from germline, CDR1 is SGHRS and CDR2 is YFSETQ. CDR3 nucleotides: TGCGCCAGCAGCTTGGAGGGTGGGCGGGGGCATTACAATGAGCAGTTCTTC. Protein: CASSLEGGRGHYNEQFF.

This sequence joins TRBV7-2 and TRBJ2-1; D may be TRBD2 (6 bases). Trimming shortened V by 1 base and J by 4 bases, and 11 bases separated the two germline ends. From germline, CDR1 is SGHTA and CDR2 FQGNSA. This CDR3 is 15 amino acids long. DNA for the CDR3: TGTGCCAGCAGCTTAGGACGGGGGACTTACAATGAGCAGTTCTTC. This codes for CASSLGRGTYNEQFF.

The rearrangement uses TRBV29-1 and TRBJ2-7; 8 nucleotides agree with TRBD2. The germline gives CDR1 SQVTM, CDR2 ANQGSEA. The CDR3 has 14 amino acids. J was trimmed by 0 bases and V by 1 base; bases with no gene match: 2. CDR3 in amino acids: CSVEGRGDSYEQYV. The CDR3 DNA sequence: TGCAGCGTTGAAGGGCGGGGGGACTCCTACGAGCAGTACGTC.

The chain recombines TRBV5-1 with TRBJ1-1; D perhaps matches TRBD1 (5 bases). Germline V lookup: CDR1 SGHRS, CDR2 YFSETQ. Trimming removed 3 bases from V and 5 bases from J, with 17 bases in between. This CDR3 is built from 15 residues. In nucleotides, the CDR3 is TGCGCCAGCAGCTCCACCAACACGGGGGGAACTGAAGCTTTCTTT. It translates to CASSSTNTGGTEAFF.

This chain connects TRBV2 to TRBJ2-1; D not certain. This CDR3 is built from 12 residues. Germline V lookup: CDR1 SNHLY, CDR2 FYNNEI. Trimming took 6 bases from V and 4 from J, leaving 7 bases between them. CDR3 in amino acids: CASRGRYNEQFF. CDR3 nucleotides: TGTGCCAGCAGGGGCAGGTACAATGAGCAGTTCTTC.

The chain combines TRBV6-5 with TRBJ1-4; D is perhaps TRBD1 (5 bases). Trimming removed 0 bases at V and 8 bases at J, with 13 bases between. This CDR3 is 15 amino acids long. Germline V gives CDR1 MNHEY, CDR2 SVGAGI. CDR3 DNA sequence: TGTGCCAGCAGTTACTCCCTCGGGGCGGTGGAAAAACTGTTTTTT. This codes for CASSYSLGAVEKLFF.

V gene TRBV3-1 (or the pseudogene TRBV3-2) combines with J gene TRBJ2-5; 13 nucleotides align to TRBD2. V dropped 1 base and J dropped 9; count of bases not matched to a gene: 2. Germline V gene lookup returns CDR1 LGHDT and CDR2 YNNKEL (reference sequence). The CDR3 extends over 14 amino acids. The CDR3 region is CASSQGGLAGAQYF. DNA of the CDR3: TGTGCCAGCAGCCAAGGTGGACTAGCGGGGGCCCAGTACTTC.

The rearrangement joins TRBV6-5 to TRBJ1-1; TRBD1 aligns across 7 bases. The V segment lost 0 bases and the J segment 0 bases; nucleotides outside the gene matches: 4. Germline assignment: CDR1 MNHEY and CDR2 SVGAGI. This CDR3 comprises 16 residues. DNA of the CDR3: TGTGCCAGCAGTTACTCCCCCGGGACAGTGAACACTGAAGCTTTCTTT. Protein: CASSYSPGTVNTEAFF.

The chain has TRBV29-1 and TRBJ1-6; possibly TRBD1 for D (6 bases). The CDR3 contains 13 residues. Per germline, CDR1 SQVTM and CDR2 ANQGSEA. The V and J ends lost 2 bases and 9 bases respectively, with 11 bases between them. The CDR3 DNA reads as TGCAGCGTTGAAACAGGGCTGGGTTCACCCCTCCACTTT. Amino acids: CSVETGLGSPLHF.

The genes are TRBV18 and TRBJ1-1, with D possibly TRBD1 on 6 matching bases. This CDR3 is 17 amino acids long. V was clipped by 0 bases and J by 1 base, with 15 bases between them. Germline V lookup: CDR1 KGHSH, CDR2 LQKENI. CDR3 amino acids: CASSPPGLRGKNTEAFF. The CDR3 nucleotides read TGTGCCAGCTCACCACCGGGATTGAGGGGGAAGAACACTGAAGCTTTCTTT.

This rearrangement joins TRBV14 to TRBJ1-2; TRBD1 matches at 9 bases. Germline-derived CDR1 and CDR2 are SGHDN and FVKESK. V lost 1 base to trimming and J lost 9 bases; unmatched junction nucleotides: 6. The CDR3 runs to 14 residues. The CDR3 nucleotides read TGTGCCAGCAGCCAAGGGGGACAGGGAAGTCGCTACACCTTC. It translates to CASSQGGQGSRYTF.

The CDR3 loop is CASSLGRSPNTEAFF. The CDR3 DNA is TGTGCCAGCAGCTTGGGTCGGTCCCCGAACACTGAAGCTTTCTTT. This sequence joins TRBV5-6 and TRBJ1-1; D is unclear. The germline V gene has CDR1 SGHDT and CDR2 YYEEEE. Trimming removed 0 bases from V and 1 base from J, with 10 bases in between. The CDR3 runs 15 residues. Supplemented by reference TRBV5-6 and TRBJ1-1, the full variable domain reads DAGVTQSPTHLIKTRGQQVTLRCSPKSGHDTVSWYQQALGQGPQFIFQYYEEEERQRGNFPDRFSGHQFPNYSSELNVNALLLGDSALYLCASSLGRSPNTEAFFGQGTRLTVV.

This sequence joins TRBV6-2 or TRBV6-3 and TRBJ1-5; TRBD1 agrees at 7 bases. V shed 6 bases and J 1 base; nucleotides not matched to a gene: 15. The CDR3 has 18 residues. Germline lookup yields CDR1 MNHEY and CDR2 SVGEGT. The CDR3 is CASSSSGTAWGSNQPQHF. The CDR3 DNA sequence: TGTGCCAGCAGCTCCTCTGGGACAGCCTGGGGGAGCAATCAGCCCCAGCATTTT.

This clone is a singleton in its sample. This sequence joins TRBV5-4 and TRBJ2-7, with 8 bases that match TRBD2. The CDR3 is made up of 14 amino acids. V shed 0 bases and J 4 bases; nucleotides not matched to a gene: 3. CDR1 SGHNT and CDR2 YYREEE come from the germline V gene (reference sequence). CDR3 sequence (DNA): TGTGCCAGCAGCTTGGGGGTAGCGGGATACGAGCAGTACTTC. This sequence encodes CASSLGVAGYEQYF.

The chain is built from TRBV5-1 and TRBJ2-7; 7 bases align to TRBD1. This CDR3 comprises 15 residues. V was clipped by 5 bases and J by 0 bases; unmatched bases: 8. Germline-derived CDR1 and CDR2 are SGHRS and YFSETQ. The CDR3 protein is CASSPRQGSSYEQYF. The DNA of the CDR3 is TGCGCCAGCAGTCCTCGACAGGGCAGCTCCTACGAGCAGTACTTC. Filled out from reference TRBV5-1 and TRBJ2-7, the complete variable domain reads KAGVTQTPRYLIKTRGQQVTLSCSPISGHRSVSWYQQTPGQGLQFLFEYFSETQRNKGNFPGRFSGRQFSNSRSEMNVSTLELGDSALYLCASSPRQGSSYEQYFGPGTRLTVT.

The gene calls are TRBV18 and TRBJ2-5; 7 bases match TRBD2. CDR1 is KGHSH, CDR2 LQKENI, per germline. V lost 2 bases and J lost 2; bases outside the gene matches: 11. The CDR3 is 17 residues long. The CDR3 DNA follows: TGTGCCAGCTCACCATCGGGGGGTGTAGGAGTACAAGAGACCCAGTACTTC. This translates into CASSPSGGVGVQETQYF.

The chain employs TRBV10-3 and TRBJ2-7; 8 nucleotides line up with TRBD1. J lost 3 bases, V lost 5 bases, and 3 bases had no gene match. The CDR3 is 13 residues long. Germline-derived CDR1 and CDR2 are ENHRY and SYGVKD. CDR3 coding DNA: TGTGCCATCAGTCGAGGACAGGGCTACGAGCAGTACGTC. Protein product: CAISRGQGYEQYV.

The chain couples TRBV11-2 to TRBJ2-5, with 11 positions matching TRBD2. The CDR3 runs to 16 residues. Trimming at V came to 4 bases and at J to 9 bases, leaving 13 bases not matched to a gene. Per the germline V gene, CDR1 is SGHAT and CDR2 is FQNNGV. CDR3 protein: CASSSPTSGGPRAQYF. DNA of the CDR3: TGTGCCAGCAGCTCGCCAACTAGCGGGGGCCCAAGGGCCCAGTACTTC.

The chain joins TRBV10-1 to TRBJ2-2, with D perhaps matching TRBD1 or TRBD2 (6 bases each). This CDR3 contains 15 residues. V dropped 5 bases and J dropped 5 bases, with 15 bases sitting between them. Germline lookup yields CDR1 WNHNN and CDR2 SYGVQD (reference sequence). CDR3 region: CASSSGGGRTGELFF. CDR3 DNA sequence: TGCGCCAGCAGTTCCGGGGGCGGTCGTACCGGGGAGCTGTTTTTT.

The chain uses TRBV5-4 and TRBJ2-7, with 9 bases that match TRBD2. The CDR3 is 15 residues long. Germline CDR1 SGHNT, CDR2 YYREEE (reference sequence). J was trimmed by 0 bases and V by 4 bases; bases with no gene match: 5. DNA of the CDR3: TGTGCCAGCAGCGGAAGCGGGAGGAGCTCCTACGAGCAGTACTTC. It specifies CASSGSGRSSYEQYF.

The table lists this clone with a count of one. DNA of the CDR3: TGTGCCAGCTCACCACTTGCGGGGGGCCTGAATGAGCAGTTCTTC. Protein product: CASSPLAGGLNEQFF. This chain connects TRBV18 to TRBJ2-1; 8 bases map to TRBD2. The CDR3 totals 15 residues. V lost 1 base to trimming and J lost 7 bases; unmatched junction nucleotides: 6. Germline V gene lookup returns CDR1 KGHSH and CDR2 LQKENI.

The genes are TRBV28 and TRBJ1-1; D remains ambiguous. The CDR3 totals 11 residues. V was trimmed by 8 bases and J by 3 bases, leaving 7 bases between them. Germline V gene sequence: CDR1 MDHEN, CDR2 SYDVKM. This chain's CDR3 is CASLGYTEAFF. The CDR3, as DNA: TGTGCCAGCCTCGGGTACACTGAAGCTTTCTTT.

The rearrangement uses TRBV28 and TRBJ2-7; D tentatively fits TRBD1 or TRBD2 (5 bases each). Trimming took 2 bases from V and 6 from J, leaving 11 bases between them. Per germline, CDR1 MDHEN and CDR2 SYDVKM. The CDR3 sequence is 13 residues long. The CDR3 coding sequence is TGTGCCAGCAGTTTACAGGGTGGGGGCGAGCAGTACGTC. Translating gives CASSLQGGGEQYV.

This sequence joins TRBV3-1 (or the pseudogene TRBV3-2) and TRBJ1-5, with D possibly being TRBD1 (5 bases). Looked up from germline, CDR1 is LGHDT and CDR2 is YNNKEL (reference sequence). Trimming left V 0 bases short and J 5 bases short, with 17 bases between. This CDR3 has 17 amino acids. CDR3 nucleotide sequence: TGTGCCAGCAGCCAAGAAAATTCACGGGGCTGGGATCAGCCCCAGCATTTT. Its translation: CASSQENSRGWDQPQHF.